A selection of T cell receptor beta chains follows, all from one sample in a study of regulatory T cells in long-lasting Graves disease. From the multiplex PCR reads, TCRdb called clonotypes with MiXCR, one entry per CDR3 protein. The sample shows about 470,000 distinct CDR3 sequences, roughly 21% of them seen only once. Sequencing used peripheral blood mononuclear cells (PBMCs), obtained when the disease was refractory, from a patient treated with antithyroid drugs. Source of these receptors: a female donor with Graves disease. Both conserved end residues are part of each CDR3. A D gene is named only where the DNA matches it firmly. Clone size, where shown, is once, few, many, or a class for clones that have expanded.

v_call,d_call,j_call,clone_size,cdr3_aa,cdr3_nt
TRBV5-1,TRBD2,TRBJ2-1,NA,CASSLYGGSNEQFF,TGCGCCAGCAGCTTGTACGGCGGGAGCAATGAGCAGTTCTTC
TRBV24-1,NA,TRBJ2-2,NA,CATSDILREELFF,TGTGCCACCAGTGATATACTAAGAGAGGAGCTGTTTTTT
TRBV28,NA,TRBJ1-2,many,CASNPFQWGHRYGYTF,TGTGCCAGCAACCCATTTCAATGGGGACACCGCTATGGCTACACCTTC
TRBV3-1,TRBD1,TRBJ1-2,NA,CASSHLGQGIVGYTF,TGTGCCAGCAGCCATCTGGGACAGGGGATCGTTGGCTACACCTTC
TRBV9,NA,TRBJ1-3,once,CASSVVGSSTSGNTIYF,TGTGCCAGCAGCGTAGTGGGGAGTAGTACCTCTGGAAACACCATATATTTT
TRBV11-3,NA,TRBJ2-7,many,CASSLGLSEQYF,TGTGCCAGCAGCTTAGGGTTATCGGAGCAGTACTTC
TRBV20-1,TRBD2,TRBJ2-5,NA,CSARATSGGTRAQYF,TGCAGTGCAAGGGCGACTAGCGGGGGGACTAGGGCCCAGTACTTC
TRBV28,TRBD1,TRBJ2-6,many,CASRGTGSGANVLTF,TGTGCCAGCAGGGGGACAGGCTCTGGGGCCAACGTCCTGACTTTC
TRBV29-1,NA,TRBJ2-7,few,CSVAIQGSYEQYF,TGCAGCGTCGCCATTCAAGGGTCCTACGAGCAGTACTTC
TRBV29-1,TRBD1,TRBJ1-2,NA,CSVHERRQGGYGYTF,TGCAGCGTCCACGAAAGACGACAGGGAGGCTATGGCTACACCTTC
TRBV3-1,TRBD1,TRBJ1-2,NA,CASSQEWDSYGYTF,TGTGCCAGCAGCCAAGAATGGGACAGCTATGGCTACACCTTC
TRBV19,TRBD1,TRBJ1-4,few,CASSIAGAGGEKLFF,TGTGCCAGTAGTATAGCTGGGGCAGGGGGGGAAAAACTGTTTTTT
TRBV12-3/TRBV12-4,NA,TRBJ1-1,NA,CAGSASGTSNTEAFF,TGTGCCGGCAGCGCCTCCGGGACATCGAACACTGAAGCTTTCTTT
TRBV5-5,TRBD1,TRBJ1-4,many,CASSLLQGLLFF,TGTGCCAGCAGCTTACTACAGGGGCTACTGTTTTTT
TRBV7-2,NA,TRBJ2-2,NA,CASSLPLGTGNTGELFF,TGTGCCAGCAGCTTACCCCTCGGGACTGGGAACACCGGGGAGCTGTTTTTT
TRBV19,NA,TRBJ2-2,few,CASSIRPNTGELFF,TGTGCCAGTAGTATACGTCCGAACACCGGGGAGCTGTTTTTT
TRBV28,TRBD1,TRBJ1-4,many,CASSQRGQGHEKLFF,TGTGCCAGCAGTCAAAGGGGACAGGGACATGAAAAACTGTTTTTT
TRBV6-1,NA,TRBJ1-1,many,CASGDAGPLPFKAFF,TGTGCCAGCGGGGACGCAGGCCCCCTACCATTCAAAGCTTTCTTT
TRBV7-6,NA,TRBJ2-5,many,CAAGGALQETQYF,TGTGCCGCTGGGGGGGCCCTCCAAGAGACCCAGTACTTC
TRBV28,TRBD2,TRBJ2-7,NA,CASSTRDYSDEQYF,TGTGCCAGCAGTACCCGGGACTACTCGGACGAGCAGTACTTC
TRBV27,NA,TRBJ1-1,many,CASGDRVSSTEAFF,TGTGCCAGCGGAGATCGGGTCTCGAGTACTGAAGCTTTCTTT
TRBV20-1,TRBD1,TRBJ2-5,NA,CSASPDRGVQETQYF,TGCAGTGCTAGCCCGGACAGGGGGGTTCAAGAGACCCAGTACTTC
TRBV28,NA,TRBJ1-2,many,CASSLLGPNYGYTF,TGTGCCAGCAGTTTACTAGGCCCTAACTATGGCTACACCTTC
TRBV12-3/TRBV12-4,NA,TRBJ1-2,many,CASSLQAAGYTF,TGTGCCAGCAGTTTACAGGCGGCCGGCTACACCTTC
TRBV6-1,NA,TRBJ1-2,NA,CASRSGTGAYGYTF,TGTGCCAGCAGGTCCGGGACGGGGGCCTATGGCTACACCTTC
TRBV27,TRBD2,TRBJ2-1,NA,CASSPGTSGANEQFF,TGTGCCAGCAGTCCGGGGACTAGCGGAGCCAATGAGCAGTTCTTC
TRBV6-2/TRBV6-3,NA,TRBJ1-1,few,CASSSWGRTEAFF,TGTGCCAGCAGTTCTTGGGGGAGGACTGAAGCTTTCTTT
TRBV6-9,NA,TRBJ1-6,many,CASSYWRNNSPLHF,TGTGCCAGCAGTTACTGGCGGAATAATTCACCCCTCCACTTT
TRBV7-2,NA,TRBJ2-2,many,CASSLEAGPSNTGELFF,TGTGCCAGCAGCTTAGAGGCAGGACCCTCGAACACCGGGGAGCTGTTTTTT
TRBV19,TRBD1,TRBJ1-5,few,CASSILWDRADQPQHF,TGTGCCAGTAGTATACTGTGGGACAGGGCTGATCAGCCCCAGCATTTT
TRBV7-2,NA,TRBJ2-7,few,CASSREPTEQYF,TGTGCCAGCAGCCGGGAGCCCACCGAGCAGTACTTC
TRBV6-2/TRBV6-3,TRBD2,TRBJ2-1,NA,CASSSPTSGEQFF,TGTGCCAGCAGTTCTCCGACTAGCGGCGAGCAGTTCTTC
TRBV18,NA,TRBJ2-7,NA,CASSPPSMVEQYF,TGTGCCAGCTCACCACCTAGTATGGTCGAGCAGTACTTC
TRBV2,NA,TRBJ2-5,many,CASSAGSTVRETQYF,TGTGCCAGCAGTGCCGGGTCCACCGTCCGAGAGACCCAGTACTTC
TRBV30,NA,TRBJ2-2,NA,CAWTPNTGELFF,TGTGCCTGGACACCGAACACCGGGGAGCTGTTTTTT
TRBV11-2,NA,TRBJ2-7,many,CASSSNEQYF,TGTGCCAGCAGCTCGAATGAGCAGTACTTC
TRBV30,NA,TRBJ2-7,NA,CAWSVRSGLIYEQYF,TGTGCCTGGAGTGTACGTAGTGGGCTGATATACGAGCAGTACTTC
TRBV29-1,NA,TRBJ2-7,few,CSVELLPGGLEQYF,TGCAGCGTTGAGTTACTGCCCGGGGGGCTCGAGCAGTACTTC
TRBV4-1,NA,TRBJ2-2,once,CASSLRDGETGELFF,TGCGCCAGCAGCCTGCGGGACGGAGAAACCGGGGAGCTGTTTTTT
TRBV3-1,TRBD2,TRBJ2-5,many,CASSQGLAVQETQYF,TGTGCCAGCAGCCAAGGACTAGCGGTACAAGAGACCCAGTACTTC
TRBV28,TRBD1,TRBJ2-2,NA,CASSPERAGGGGELFF,TGTGCCAGCAGTCCTGAACGGGCAGGGGGCGGCGGGGAGCTGTTTTTT
TRBV27,NA,TRBJ1-6,many,CASSLSIDTAYNSPLHF,TGTGCCAGCAGTTTATCCATTGACACGGCGTATAATTCACCCCTCCACTTT
TRBV2,NA,TRBJ1-2,many,CASSAGPLYGYTF,TGTGCCAGCAGTGCCGGGCCCCTCTATGGCTACACCTTC
TRBV5-1,TRBD1,TRBJ1-2,few,CASSFSRGRGHDGYTF,TGCGCCAGCAGCTTTAGTCGCGGCAGGGGGCACGATGGCTACACCTTC
TRBV4-2,NA,TRBJ2-7,NA,CASSQEGVYEQYF,TGTGCCAGCAGCCAAGAAGGGGTCTACGAGCAGTACTTC
TRBV2,NA,TRBJ1-4,many,CASSYVEGDEKLFF,TGTGCCAGCAGTTACGTTGAAGGGGATGAAAAACTGTTTTTT
TRBV9,NA,TRBJ1-1,NA,CASSPMSEAFF,TGTGCCAGCAGCCCAATGTCTGAAGCTTTCTTT
TRBV28,TRBD1,TRBJ2-6,many,CASSNRGSGANVLTF,TGTGCCAGCAGTAACAGGGGGTCTGGGGCCAACGTCCTGACTTTC
TRBV7-2,TRBD2,TRBJ2-5,many,CASSWTSDFTQTQYF,TGTGCCAGCAGCTGGACTAGCGACTTCACTCAGACCCAGTACTTC
TRBV12-3/TRBV12-4,TRBD2,TRBJ2-5,many,CASRTSEQETQYF,TGTGCCAGCAGGACTAGCGAACAAGAGACCCAGTACTTC
TRBV28,TRBD1,TRBJ1-5,many,CASSARTGGGNQPQHF,TGTGCCAGCAGTGCTCGGACAGGGGGAGGCAATCAGCCCCAGCATTTT
TRBV15,NA,TRBJ2-1,NA,CATSRELARNEQFF,TGTGCCACCAGCAGAGAACTGGCTAGGAATGAGCAGTTCTTC
TRBV27,NA,TRBJ2-3,NA,CASNLIGASTDTQYF,TGTGCCAGCAACCTGATTGGGGCGAGCACAGATACGCAGTATTTT
TRBV27,NA,TRBJ1-1,once,CASSLWGDTNTEAFF,TGTGCCAGCAGTTTATGGGGGGACACCAACACTGAAGCTTTCTTT
TRBV27,NA,TRBJ2-5,NA,CASSLLGYSETQYF,TGTGCCAGCAGTTTATTGGGGTATTCGGAGACCCAGTACTTC
TRBV20-1,NA,TRBJ2-5,many,CSAKPQETQYF,TGCAGTGCCAAACCTCAAGAGACCCAGTACTTC
TRBV7-6,TRBD1,TRBJ2-7,few,CASSRGQGNYEQYF,TGTGCCAGCAGCCGTGGACAGGGAAACTACGAGCAGTACTTC